This passage covers 19 T cell receptor beta chains from one sample sequenced in a study of shared clonotypes between healthy human individuals. The data were produced by immunoSEQ multiplex PCR, yet TCRdb's version contains in-frame clones alone and is incomplete. There are millions of clones in the sample; about 95% occur only once, and 0.13% lies in the top ten. Sample: naive CD4+ T cells sorted from blood. Subset here: CD45RA+ positively selected. The receptors shown here come from a man aged 18 to 30 in good health.

This rearrangement joins TRBV28 to TRBJ2-3, with TRBD2 matching over 10 bases. Germline V gene lookup returns CDR1 MDHEN and CDR2 SYDVKM. CDR3 length: 15 residues. The ends lost 6 bases at V and 9 bases at J; junction bases unmatched: 12. In DNA, the CDR3 is TGTGCCAGCAGGGCTAGGCTAGCGGGAGTCGGGACGCAGTATTTT. This gives the protein CASRARLAGVGTQYF.

This chain links TRBV13 with TRBJ2-3; 7 bases line up with TRBD2. The V gene's germline CDR1 is PRHDT and CDR2 FYEKMQ (reference sequence). The CDR3 has 17 amino acids. V was pared by 0 bases and J by 2 bases, with 8 bases of the junction left unmatched. The CDR3 DNA reads TGTGCCAGCAGCTTAGGACGAGGGCGGGGGTTCACAGATACGCAGTATTTT. Protein product: CASSLGRGRGFTDTQYF. Looking up the rest from reference TRBV13 and TRBJ2-3 gives the full variable domain: AAGVIQSPRHLIKEKRETATLKCYPIPRHDTVYWYQQGPGQDPQFLISFYEKMQSDKGSIPDRFSAQQFSDYHSELNMSSLELGDSALYFCASSLGRGRGFTDTQYFGPGTRLTVL.

V usage is TRBV6-6 and J usage is TRBJ1-6; D gene uncertain. V gave up 2 bases and J gave up 10 bases, with 15 bases separating them. The CDR3 is made up of 15 amino acids. Germline loops: CDR1 MNHNY, CDR2 SVGAGI (reference sequence). CDR3 bases: TGTGCCAGCAGTTACGGGTACGGGGATGGGTCACCCCTCCACTTT. It specifies CASSYGYGDGSPLHF.

This clone was seen once. This chain joins TRBV12-5 and TRBJ2-7; 8 bases are shared with TRBD2. Per germline, CDR1 LGHNT and CDR2 FRNRAP. V was clipped by 8 bases and J by 6 bases; unmatched bases: 9. The CDR3 is 13 residues long. As DNA, the CDR3 is TGTGCTAGTAGCGGGAGTAAGCTCCCCGAGCAGTACTTC. The encoded protein is CASSGSKLPEQYF.

The J gene is TRBJ2-2, the V gene TRBV6-1; D is possibly TRBD1 or TRBD2 (6 bases each). This CDR3 has 16 residues. The germline V gene encodes CDR1 MNHNS and CDR2 SASEGT. Trimming took 3 bases from V and 5 from J, leaving 16 bases between them. CDR3 bases: TGTGCCAGCAGTGATCGAACGGGGGCGCTAACCGGGGAGCTGTTTTTT. As protein: CASSDRTGALTGELFF.

The genes are TRBV6-6 and TRBJ1-2; 7 bases line up with TRBD1. Per germline, CDR1 MNHNY and CDR2 SVGAGI (reference sequence). V lost 6 bases, J lost 7 bases, and 8 bases stayed unmatched. The CDR3 has 13 residues. The CDR3, as DNA: TGTGCCAGCAGCTTTGAGGGGGCGGCTGGCTACACCTTC. This codes for CASSFEGAAGYTF.

Remarks on this clone: This could be a read error, since a much larger clone is one nucleotide away. The V gene is TRBV5-4, the J gene TRBJ2-7; 13 bases fit TRBD2. The germline V gene encodes CDR1 SGHNT and CDR2 YYREEE (reference sequence). The length of the CDR3 is 15 residues. V gave up 4 bases and J gave up 2 bases; unmatched junction bases: 3. The CDR3 region has the DNA TGTGCCAGCAGCATCGGACTAGCGGGGGCCTACGAGCAGTACTTC. Protein: CASSIGLAGAYEQYF.

This clone was detected once. V usage is TRBV6-5 and J usage is TRBJ2-7, with a possible D match to TRBD1 (6 bases). From germline, CDR1 is MNHEY and CDR2 SVGAGI. This CDR3 contains 13 residues. The V end lost 10 bases, the J end lost 0 bases, and 13 bases lay between the germline ends. CDR3 residues: CATRRGISYEQYF. The CDR3 DNA reads as TGTGCCACCCGAAGGGGGATCTCCTACGAGCAGTACTTC.

The J gene is TRBJ2-7, the V gene TRBV2; D gene uncertain. CDR3 length equals 14 residues. The germline V gene encodes CDR1 SNHLY and CDR2 FYNNEI. V was cut by 6 bases and J by 3 bases, with 15 bases left in between. The CDR3 sequence is CASSRADGRYEQYF. The DNA for the CDR3 is TGTGCCAGCAGCCGCGCGGACGGCCGCTACGAGCAGTACTTC.

The sample holds one count of this clone. The genes are TRBV28 and TRBJ2-7; tentative D call: TRBD1 (6 bases). Germline values: CDR1 MDHEN, CDR2 SYDVKM. This CDR3 is built from 13 residues. V was shortened by 3 bases and J by 5 bases, with 11 bases between the two germline ends. The CDR3 nucleotides are TGTGCCAGCAGTTTGGGACACTCGAACGAGCAGTACTTC. Protein product: CASSLGHSNEQYF.

The chain combines TRBV7-8 with TRBJ2-3, with TRBD2 matching 9 bases. Germline CDR1 reads SGHVS; CDR2 reads FQNEAQ. This CDR3 is built from 15 residues. The trim removed 2 bases at V and 4 bases at J, leaving 4 bases unmatched. The CDR3 is CASSLFSGGPDTQYF. CDR3 in DNA: TGTGCCAGCAGCTTATTTAGCGGGGGTCCAGATACGCAGTATTTT.

V and J are TRBV4-3 and TRBJ2-1; D is uncertain. The V gene lost 0 bases and the J gene lost 8 bases, with 11 bases spanning the gap. CDR1 LGHNA and CDR2 YSLEER come from the germline V gene. The CDR3 is 14 amino acids. The CDR3 protein is CASSQDRAAYEQFF. The CDR3, as DNA: TGCGCCAGCAGCCAAGATCGGGCAGCCTATGAGCAGTTCTTC.

The J gene is TRBJ1-1, the V gene TRBV6-6, with D perhaps matching TRBD1 (5 bases). V lost 6 bases, J lost 1 base, and 15 bases lay in between. The length of the CDR3 is 15 residues. Germline V gene sequence: CDR1 MNHNY, CDR2 SVGAGI (reference sequence). The CDR3 protein is CASRTEGAPNTEAFF. CDR3 DNA: TGTGCCAGCAGGACCGAAGGGGCCCCGAACACTGAAGCTTTCTTT.

This chain links TRBV7-8 with TRBJ2-1; D remains unclear. The CDR3 runs to 12 residues. V was trimmed by 1 base and J by 8 bases, leaving 6 bases between them. Germline V lookup: CDR1 SGHVS, CDR2 FQNEAQ. The CDR3 coding sequence is TGTGCCAGCAGCTTAGGGAATGATGAGCAGTTCTTC. It encodes CASSLGNDEQFF.

The V gene is TRBV25-1, the J gene TRBJ2-3; maybe TRBD2 (6 bases). The CDR3 loop spans 16 amino acids. V was trimmed by 2 bases and J by 0 bases, leaving 12 bases between them. Looked up from germline, CDR1 is MGHDK and CDR2 is SYGVNS. The CDR3 loop reads CASSEHVAESTDTQYF. CDR3 nucleotides: TGTGCCAGCAGTGAACATGTAGCGGAAAGCACAGATACGCAGTATTTT. Together with reference TRBV25-1 and TRBJ2-3, the CDR3 gives the full variable domain: EADIYQTPRYLVIGTGKKITLECSQTMGHDKMYWYQQDPGMELHLIHYSYGVNSTEKGDLSSESTVSRIRTEHFPLTLESARPSHTSQYLCASSEHVAESTDTQYFGPGTRLTVL.

The rearrangement links TRBV2 to TRBJ2-6; D assignment may be TRBD1 or TRBD2 (5 bases each). The CDR3 length is 14 residues. Germline values: CDR1 SNHLY, CDR2 FYNNEI. The germline V and J ends were trimmed by 7 bases and 2 bases, with 9 bases remaining between them. The CDR3, as DNA: TGTGCCAGCACCGGGACGCCTGGGGCCAACGTCCTGACTTTC. This translates into CASTGTPGANVLTF.

The CDR3 region is CASTPGTQGSSPLHF. CDR3 sequence (DNA): TGCGCCAGCACACCCGGGACACAGGGCAGTTCACCCCTCCACTTT. The chain recombines TRBV5-1 with TRBJ1-6; a weak D match, TRBD1 (6 bases). The germline gives CDR1 SGHRS, CDR2 YFSETQ. V lost 6 bases and J lost 9, with 19 bases in between. The CDR3 spans 15 residues.

This clone was observed a single time. CDR3 sequence: CASSQLGQGARDTEAFF. In nucleotides, the CDR3 is TGTGCCAGCAGCCAATTGGGACAGGGGGCGCGTGACACTGAAGCTTTCTTT. This chain joins TRBV14 and TRBJ1-1; TRBD1 matches 12 bases. Looked up from germline, CDR1 is SGHDN and CDR2 is FVKESK. V was clipped by 2 bases and J by 3 bases; unmatched bases: 7. The CDR3 consists of 17 residues. Using reference TRBV14 and TRBJ1-1 for the parts outside the CDR3, the full variable domain is EAGVTQFPSHSVIEKGQTVTLRCDPISGHDNLYWYRRVMGKEIKFLLHFVKESKQDESGMPNNRFLAERTGGTYSTLKVQPAELEDSGVYFCASSQLGQGARDTEAFFGQGTRLTVV.

As to this clone: In the same sample, other DNA sequences code for this CDR3. This chain uses TRBV30 with TRBJ1-1; D unresolved. Trimming took 0 bases from V and 0 from J, leaving 8 bases between them. The CDR3 has 14 amino acids. CDR1 is GTSNPN and CDR2 is SVGIG in the germline V gene (reference sequence). CDR3 nucleotides: TGTGCCTGGAGTGTTTTTTCATTGAACACTGAAGCTTTCTTT. This gives the protein CAWSVFSLNTEAFF.